This TCR beta chain was recorded in a study of response to subunit inactivated influenza vaccine. Study-wide results and limits: After each seasonal influenza vaccination, few new T cells are recruited, the authors suggested.

This clonotype was detected many times. Its specificity is not known. The CDR3 has 14 residues. The germline gives CDR1 MNHEY, CDR2 SVGAGI. V was pared by 4 bases and J by 0 bases, with 4 bases between. TCRdb reprocessed the RT-PCR reads via MiXCR and lists one record per CDR3 protein. Found here are about 800,000 distinct CDR3 sequences, around 21% of them singletons; the top ten hold 10%. The sequenced sample was PBMCs from blood, obtained roughly 5 days after vaccination. The sequence was obtained from a man in his fifties who received an inactivated influenza vaccine. The rearrangement joins TRBV6-5 to TRBJ2-6; no clear D gene. CDR3 loop: CASSFTSGANVLTF. In nucleotides, the CDR3 is TGTGCCAGCAGTTTTACCTCTGGGGCCAACGTCCTGACTTTC.